This T cell receptor (beta chain) was captured by sequencing in a study of shared clonotypes between healthy human individuals. Trimming removed 2 bases from V and 5 bases from J, with 4 bases in between. The germline V gene has CDR1 LNHDA and CDR2 SQIVND (reference sequence). There are 12 residues in the CDR3. Method: immunoSEQ multiplex PCR; TCRdb's copy keeps in-frame clones and lacks some. This table holds around 370,000 clones, just over 95% found once. The chain employs TRBV19 and TRBJ1-5, with D unresolved. Material: memory CD8+ T cells sorted from blood. Subset given: CD45RO+ cells pooled with CCR7-negative TemRA cells. The source is a man between 25 and 39 years old in good health. This CDR3 reads CASSIRDQPQHF. CDR3 DNA sequence: TGTGCCAGTAGTATAAGGGATCAGCCCCAGCATTTT. The full variable domain, in which reference TRBV19 and TRBJ1-5 provide the parts outside the CDR3, is DGGITQSPKYLFRKEGQNVTLSCEQNLNHDAMYWYRQDPGQGLRLIYYSQIVNDFQKGDIAEGYSVSREKKESFPLTVTSAQKNPTAFYLCASSIRDQPQHFGDGTRLSIL.